These 24 T cell receptor beta chains share one sample of origin, sequenced in a study of sequential checkpoint blockade in melanoma. The treatment was: randomized to nivolumab then ipilimumab (arm A) or the reverse (arm B). Using immunoSEQ multiplex PCR, the repertoire was profiled, and TCRdb retains in-frame clones only, with some absent. The sample lists around 35,000 clones; under 35% were seen once. The sample was tumor tissue (inferred from file names), taken from a patient given nivolumab and ipilimumab in sequence. Receptors originate from a human donor with melanoma.

The genes are TRBV30 and TRBJ2-1; no reliable D call. Trimming cost V 3 bases and J 6 bases, with 12 bases left between them. CDR1 and CDR2 from the germline V gene are GTSNPN and SVGIG (reference sequence). CDR3 length: 13 residues. The CDR3 DNA follows: TGTGCCTGGAGCCTAGTGGCAGGCAATGAGCAGTTCTTC. It translates to CAWSLVAGNEQFF.

The chain joins TRBV7-6 to TRBJ2-6; D uncertain. The CDR3 runs to 15 residues. Germline values: CDR1 SGHVS, CDR2 FNYEAQ. Trimming removed 1 base at V and 1 base at J, with 5 bases between. In DNA, the CDR3 is TGTGCCAGCAGCTTAGGGGCTTCTGGGGCCAACGTCCTGACTTTC. Amino acids: CASSLGASGANVLTF.

The gene calls are TRBV2 and TRBJ2-2; D may be TRBD1 (6 bases). The CDR3 extends over 13 amino acids. V was shortened by 7 bases and J by 4 bases, with 10 bases between the two germline ends. CDR1 and CDR2 from the germline V gene are SNHLY and FYNNEI. CDR3 sequence reads: CASTNRATGELFF. The CDR3 coding sequence is TGTGCCAGCACGAACAGGGCCACCGGGGAGCTGTTTTTT.

The chain uses TRBV30 and TRBJ2-3; tentative D call: TRBD1 (6 bases). This CDR3 has 15 residues. Germline V gives CDR1 GTSNPN, CDR2 SVGIG (reference sequence). The germline V and J ends were trimmed by 5 bases and 0 bases, with 15 bases remaining between them. The CDR3 loop is CAWSRGVSSTDTQYF. The CDR3 bases are TGTGCCTGGTCCAGGGGAGTCTCTAGCACAGATACGCAGTATTTT.

The gene calls are TRBV15 and TRBJ2-2, with TRBD1 matching over 9 bases. The CDR3 has 15 amino acids. Germline lookup yields CDR1 LNHNV and CDR2 YYDKDF (reference sequence). V dropped 7 bases and J dropped 4; count of bases not matched to a gene: 7. This CDR3 is CATKRDRDSTGELFF. The CDR3 nucleotides are TGTGCCACCAAGCGGGACAGGGATAGCACCGGGGAGCTGTTTTTT.

This clone occurred once. V usage is TRBV19 and J usage is TRBJ1-5, with D maybe TRBD1 (6 bases). Germline CDR1 LNHDA, CDR2 SQIVND (reference sequence). Trimming shortened V by 3 bases and J by 1 base, and 13 bases separated the two germline ends. The length of the CDR3 is 16 residues. DNA for the CDR3: TGTGCCAGTAGTATGACGGGGGGCAGAAGCAATCAGCCCCAGCATTTT. This translates into CASSMTGGRSNQPQHF.

The chain has TRBV18 and TRBJ2-4, with 8 bases fitting TRBD1. Looked up from germline, CDR1 is KGHSH and CDR2 is LQKENI. CDR3 size: 16 residues. The junction had 4 bases not matched to a gene; V was cut back by 3 bases and J by 0 bases. Here the CDR3 reads CASSPDRGLAKNIQYF. The CDR3 DNA reads TGTGCCAGCTCACCCGACAGGGGACTAGCCAAAAACATTCAGTACTTC.

This clone was seen a handful of times. The genes are TRBV11-3 and TRBJ1-5, with TRBD1 matching 12 bases. Germline assignment: CDR1 SGHNT and CDR2 YENEEA. V lost 3 bases to trimming and J lost 7 bases; unmatched junction nucleotides: 13. CDR3 size: 18 residues. The CDR3 DNA reads as TGTGCCAGCAGCTTGGCCGGGACAGGGGGCCGTTTCCACCAGCCCCAGCATTTT. It is translated as CASSLAGTGGRFHQPQHF.

The V gene is TRBV19, the J gene TRBJ2-1; 9 nucleotides agree with TRBD2. Losses at the gene ends were 7 bases for V and 7 bases for J; bases not matched to a gene: 8. The germline V gene has CDR1 LNHDA and CDR2 SQIVND (reference sequence). The CDR3 spans 14 residues. This CDR3 is CASKTTAGGNEQFF. The CDR3 DNA reads as TGTGCCAGTAAGACGACAGCGGGAGGAAATGAGCAGTTCTTC.

This clone has more than one count but fewer than ten. This rearrangement joins TRBV6-8 to TRBJ2-7; 7 bases match TRBD1. Germline V CDR1 and CDR2: MNHGY, SAAAGT. Trimming removed 10 bases from V and 4 bases from J; junction bases left unmatched: 10. This CDR3 spans 13 amino acids. The DNA of the CDR3 is TGTGCCACCCTAAGTGACAGGGTATACGAGCAGTACTTC. This sequence encodes CATLSDRVYEQYF.

This clone was found a few times. The chain carries TRBV7-6 and TRBJ2-3; D is perhaps TRBD1 (5 bases). V was trimmed by 3 bases and J by 1 base, leaving 11 bases between them. Germline CDR1 is SGHVS and CDR2 is FNYEAQ. CDR3 size: 15 residues. The CDR3 here is CASSFQGVGTDTQYF. In DNA, the CDR3 is TGTGCCAGCAGCTTTCAGGGCGTTGGCACAGATACGCAGTATTTT.

This clone was recorded a few times. The chain uses TRBV9 and TRBJ2-2, with 12 nucleotides matching TRBD2. Germline V lookup: CDR1 SGDLS, CDR2 YYNGEE. V trimming: 3 bases; J trimming: 9 bases; junction bases outside the gene matches: 9. The CDR3 has 16 residues. The CDR3 DNA sequence: TGTGCCAGCAGCGCCGGACTAGCGGGATCGAGGTGGGAGCTGTTTTTT. It specifies CASSAGLAGSRWELFF.

There are many counts of this clone. The chain combines TRBV6-8 with TRBJ1-2, with D perhaps TRBD1 (5 bases). The V gene's germline CDR1 is MNHGY and CDR2 SAAAGT. Trimming pared 6 bases from V and 3 bases from J, leaving 11 bases between. This CDR3 has 13 residues. The CDR3 region is CASRERDHYGYTF. CDR3 bases: TGTGCCAGCAGAGAACGGGACCACTATGGCTACACCTTC.

This clone was counted between two and nine times. This CDR3 reads CASSLSGMTGSYGYTF. As DNA, the CDR3 is TGTGCCAGCAGCTTGTCAGGAATGACAGGGTCCTATGGCTACACCTTC. V is TRBV7-6 and J is TRBJ1-2, with 7 positions matching TRBD1. The CDR3 has 16 amino acids. Germline-derived CDR1 and CDR2 are SGHVS and FNYEAQ. V dropped 3 bases and J dropped 4; count of bases not matched to a gene: 11.

The chain joins TRBV7-4 to TRBJ2-1; the D gene is possibly TRBD1 (5 bases). From germline, CDR1 is SGHVT and CDR2 SQSDAQ. The CDR3 extends over 13 amino acids. V lost 2 bases and J 5 bases, leaving 7 bases between the germline ends. CDR3 in amino acids: CASSLNRNNEQFF. In nucleotides, the CDR3 is TGTGCCAGCAGCTTAAACAGGAACAATGAGCAGTTCTTC.

This clone was observed many times. The genes are TRBV11-3 and TRBJ2-2, with unresolved D. V was pared by 0 bases and J by 6 bases, with 8 bases between. The germline gives CDR1 SGHNT, CDR2 YENEEA. CDR3 length: 14 amino acids. CDR3 sequence (DNA): TGTGCCAGCAGCTTAGAGAGCTATGCCGGGGAGCTGTTTTTT. Its protein product is CASSLESYAGELFF.

The chain employs TRBV6-8 and TRBJ1-5; D remains unclear. In germline, CDR1 is MNHGY, CDR2 SAAAGT. CDR3 length: 14 amino acids. V lost 4 bases and J lost 4, with 11 bases in between. CDR3 sequence reads: CASSSTGLNQPQHF. CDR3 sequence (DNA): TGTGCCAGCAGTTCGACGGGTCTTAATCAGCCCCAGCATTTT.

V usage is TRBV19 and J usage is TRBJ1-1, with D possibly matching TRBD1 (6 bases). Trimming left V 3 bases short and J 6 bases short, with 14 bases between. Germline CDR1 LNHDA, CDR2 SQIVND (reference sequence). The CDR3 is made up of 14 amino acids. The DNA of the CDR3 is TGTGCCAGTAGTATTCCGCACAGGGACTCTGAAGCTTTCTTT. Protein sequence: CASSIPHRDSEAFF. Looking up the rest from reference TRBV19 and TRBJ1-1 gives the full variable domain: DGGITQSPKYLFRKEGQNVTLSCEQNLNHDAMYWYRQDPGQGLRLIYYSQIVNDFQKGDIAEGYSVSREKKESFPLTVTSAQKNPTAFYLCASSIPHRDSEAFFGQGTRLTVV.

V gene TRBV6-8 combines with J gene TRBJ1-1; D is perhaps TRBD1 (5 bases). CDR1 and CDR2 (germline): MNHGY, SAAAGT. This CDR3 contains 14 residues. V was pared by 10 bases and J by 4 bases, with 19 bases between. CDR3 nucleotides: TGTGCCATCAGGGCCGGGACTGAGGGCACTGAAGCTTTCTTT. It specifies CAIRAGTEGTEAFF.

This clone was counted ten times or more. The genes are TRBV23-1 and TRBJ2-7; D ambiguous. TRBV23-1 falls under the ORF class, with uncertain function. CDR3 length equals 13 residues. Trimming cost V 6 bases and J 1 base, with 10 bases left between them. This CDR3 reads CASSLGPSYEQYF. CDR3 nucleotide sequence: TGCGCCAGCAGCTTAGGCCCTTCCTACGAGCAGTACTTC.

The chain links TRBV6-8 to TRBJ1-3; D uncertain. Germline V CDR1 and CDR2: MNHGY, SAAAGT. V gave up 0 bases and J gave up 4 bases, with 4 bases separating them. The CDR3 extends over 13 amino acids. The CDR3 here is CASSYSSGNTIYF. Written as DNA, the CDR3 is TGTGCCAGCAGTTACTCTTCCGGAAACACCATATATTTT.

The chain recombines TRBV28 with TRBJ2-1, with 7 bases aligning to TRBD2. Trimming at V came to 7 bases and at J to 2 bases, leaving 14 bases not matched to a gene. CDR1 MDHEN and CDR2 SYDVKM come from the germline V gene. There are 17 residues in the CDR3. This chain's CDR3 is CASTPAHLAAAYNEQFF. The CDR3 bases are TGTGCCAGCACCCCGGCCCATCTAGCGGCCGCCTACAATGAGCAGTTCTTC.

This clone came up a few times. V is TRBV6-8 and J is TRBJ1-5; tentatively, D is TRBD1 (5 bases). This CDR3 spans 16 amino acids. Germline values: CDR1 MNHGY, CDR2 SAAAGT. Between the trimmed V and J ends, which lost 4 bases and 2 bases, there was a span of 15 bases. For the CDR3, the DNA is TGTGCCAGCAGTTCGGGGCGGGGAATGGGCAATCAGCCCCAGCATTTT. This sequence encodes CASSSGRGMGNQPQHF.

This clone was detected a few times. CDR3 region: CASKKRADSSETQYF. The CDR3, as DNA: TGTGCCAGCAAGAAAAGGGCTGACAGTTCAGAGACCCAGTACTTC. The chain has TRBV6-8 and TRBJ2-5, with a possible D match to TRBD1 (5 bases). V gave up 7 bases and J gave up 4 bases, with 19 bases separating them. Germline CDR1 reads MNHGY; CDR2 reads SAAAGT. The CDR3 runs 15 residues.